This entry lists 7 T cell receptor beta chains sequenced from one sample in a study of T cells expressing NK-cell markers. TCRdb re-called the 5' RACE reads; every CDR3 protein appears as one record, without DNA. The listing contains 450,000 to 600,000 distinct CDR3 sequences. Sequencing used blood T cells: a sorted CD56 or NKG2C T cell subset, CD4+ or CD8+ T cells, or bulk PBMC T cells (not recorded which). These receptors came from a young man in good health.

The chain carries TRBV12-3 or TRBV12-4 and TRBJ2-7; TCRdb returns TRBD1, unconfirmable since there is no DNA. CDR3 length equals 14 residues. The CDR3 here is CASNVQGVFYEQYF.

J is TRBJ2-1 and V is TRBV7-3; TCRdb indicates TRBD2, and absent DNA this call remains unverified. CDR3 length: 16 amino acids. Germline V CDR1 and CDR2: SGHTA, FQGTGA. The chain's CDR3 is CASSLKASGSINEQFF.

This sequence joins TRBV7-9 and TRBJ1-2. The CDR3 has 12 residues. Per germline, CDR1 SEHNR and CDR2 FQNEAQ (reference sequence). CDR3 region: CASSLKLGSYTF. Variable domain in full (rest from reference TRBV7-9 and TRBJ1-2): DTGVSQNPRHKITKRGQNVTFRCDPISEHNRLYWYRQTLGQGPEFLTYFQNEAQLEKSRLLSDRFSAERPKGSFSTLEIQRTEQGDSAMYLCASSLKLGSYTFGSGTRLTVV.

This chain's CDR3 is CSATLTSGRKETQYF. The V and J genes are TRBV20-1 and TRBJ2-5; TCRdb calls TRBD2, which cannot be checked without DNA. The CDR3 has 15 amino acids. CDR1 DFQATT and CDR2 SNEGSKA come from the germline V gene (reference sequence).

This rearrangement joins TRBV5-5 to TRBJ2-1; TCRdb returns TRBD2, unconfirmable since there is no DNA. The CDR3 sequence is 16 residues long. Germline V lookup: CDR1 SGHKS, CDR2 YYEKEE (reference sequence). CDR3: CASSLGLAGIGNEQFF.

The chain uses TRBV12-3 or TRBV12-4 and TRBJ2-5; checking the TCRdb D call of TRBD2 is not possible without DNA. There are 14 residues in the CDR3. CDR3 in amino acids: CASSLLARAETQYF.

The V gene is TRBV25-1, the J gene TRBJ1-2; TCRdb lists TRBD1, though no DNA is available to test this call. Germline CDR1 MGHDK, CDR2 SYGVNS. The CDR3 totals 15 residues. CDR3 protein: CASSALTRGSYGYTF.